This TCR beta chain is from a study of neoadjuvant anti-PD-1 for oral cavity cancer. Study-wide results and limits: Pretreatment Treg/Th17 ratio correlated inversely with post-treatment tumor clonality. Post-nivolumab, blood T cell clonality was significantly elevated in non-responders.

This clone was seen only once. Its target is not known. Time point meaning: after neoadjuvant nivolumab, at surgical resection. Stage II-IVA oral cavity squamous cell carcinoma was new and untreated by systemic or radiation therapy. PBMC libraries mostly used around 510 ng of input genomic DNA, with six replicates per sample. The data were produced by immunoSEQ multiplex PCR, yet TCRdb's version contains in-frame clones alone and is incomplete. The data show tens of thousands of clones, about 90% seen once. Trimming removed 4 bases from V and 7 bases from J; junction bases left unmatched: 11. There are 15 residues in the CDR3. Germline V CDR1 and CDR2: SGHAT, FQNNGV.

The clonotype comes from a person between 40 and 85 years old with oral cavity squamous cell carcinoma. This chain links TRBV11-2 with TRBJ2-7, with 9 bases identical to TRBD1. Sequences were derived from PBMCs, sampled after nivolumab (anti-PD-1) treatment. This CDR3 reads CASSSARTGVGEQYF. DNA for the CDR3: TGTGCCAGCAGCTCGGCTCGGACAGGGGTGGGGGAGCAGTACTTC.